The TCR beta chain described here comes from a study of low-dose radiotherapy and immunotherapy resistance in tumors. As for the study in general: Treatment of Cohort 1 consisted of 0.5 Gy per fraction every 2 weeks, adding up to 6.5 Gy. Intravenous cyclophosphamide 200 mg/m2 was given every two weeks, one day before radiation and immunotherapy. Cohort 2's total reached 13 Gy over 26 weeks, at 1 Gy per fraction every two weeks.

Time point indicated: after trial treatment. Treatment specified: LDRT plus nivolumab, ipilimumab, low-dose cyclophosphamide and aspirin (RACIN trial). The study gave donors nivolumab, ipilimumab, aspirin, low-dose cyclophosphamide and low-dose radiotherapy. Primers used for first-strand cDNA, a TRAV- and TRBV-specific set, covered both alpha and beta chains. TCRs were amplified for roughly 20 PCR cycles with a constant-region primer and V-primer adapter. MiXCR was run by TCRdb on the reads, yielding one entry per CDR3 protein. The data hold 35,000 to 50,000 distinct CDR3 sequences, with approximately 26% observed a single time. This clonotype was seen many times. The junction had 7 bases not matched to a gene; V was cut back by 4 bases and J by 1 base. In germline, CDR1 is SGHRS, CDR2 YFSETQ. This CDR3 is built from 15 residues.

The chain carries TRBV5-1 and TRBJ2-7; 8 bases agree with TRBD1. This clonotype was obtained from a male donor with prostate cancer. The sample here was PBMCs, taken after low-dose radiotherapy plus immunotherapy. The CDR3 nucleotides are TGCGCCAGCAGCCCAAGGACAGGGTCGTCCTACGAGCAGTACTTC. Protein: CASSPRTGSSYEQYF.